This passage covers 32 T cell receptor beta chains from one sample sequenced in a study of PD-1 blockade in classical Hodgkin lymphoma. After autologous stem cell transplantation all patients relapsed, and prior brentuximab vedotin exposure differed between cohorts. TCRdb's copy holds only in-frame clones and misses some; the assay was immunoSEQ multiplex PCR. The sample records 90,000 to 100,000 clones, roughly 90% being singletons. The sequences come from peripheral blood mononuclear cells (PBMCs), collected at baseline. The receptors derive from a human donor with classical Hodgkin lymphoma.

This chain links TRBV6-5 with TRBJ2-2; the match to TRBD1 covers 11 bases. V dropped 2 bases and J dropped 4; count of bases not matched to a gene: 3. The length of the CDR3 is 16 residues. Looked up from germline, CDR1 is MNHEY and CDR2 is SVGAGI. The CDR3 spells CASSYVGTGGTGELFF. In DNA, the CDR3 is TGTGCCAGCAGTTACGTAGGGACAGGGGGCACCGGGGAGCTGTTTTTT.

The rearrangement joins TRBV6-5 to TRBJ2-1, with 9 bases identical to TRBD1. The CDR3 has 15 amino acids. Germline trimming cut 6 bases from V and 2 bases from J; bases unmatched to any gene: 5. Germline V gene lookup returns CDR1 MNHEY and CDR2 SVGAGI. CDR3 loop: CASRETGGPYNEQFF. Here the CDR3 DNA reads TGTGCCAGCAGAGAGACAGGGGGACCCTACAATGAGCAGTTCTTC.

V gene TRBV11-2 combines with J gene TRBJ2-7; 8 bases align to TRBD2. CDR3 length: 18 amino acids. Germline lookup yields CDR1 SGHAT and CDR2 FQNNGV. V dropped 1 base and J dropped 1; count of bases not matched to a gene: 12. The CDR3 DNA is TGTGCCAGCAGCTTAGGAGAGGAACTAGCGGAACCTTCCTACGAGCAGTACTTC. Its protein is CASSLGEELAEPSYEQYF.

The chain links TRBV7-8 to TRBJ1-3; D remains unclear. Germline CDR1 is SGHVS and CDR2 is FQNEAQ. This CDR3 contains 15 residues. Trimming cost V 2 bases and J 0 bases, with 8 bases left between them. The CDR3 DNA sequence: TGTGCCAGCAGCTTATTCCCTTCCTCTGGAAACACCATATATTTT. This sequence encodes CASSLFPSSGNTIYF.

The chain combines TRBV28 with TRBJ2-4; no clear D gene. Per the germline V gene, CDR1 is MDHEN and CDR2 is SYDVKM. The CDR3 runs to 12 residues. Trimming left V 10 bases short and J 6 bases short, with 13 bases between. As DNA, the CDR3 is TGTGCCACCTCCTCGACCGGAAACATTCAGTACTTC. The encoded protein is CATSSTGNIQYF.

The rearrangement joins TRBV5-1 to TRBJ2-7; D may be TRBD1 or TRBD2 (5 bases each). The ends were cut back, 2 bases at V and 5 bases at J, with 14 bases in the middle. The CDR3 sequence is 14 residues long. The germline gives CDR1 SGHRS, CDR2 YFSETQ. CDR3 DNA: TGCGCCAGCAGCTTAGAGGGAAAGGGGAACGAGCAGTACTTC. Translation gives CASSLEGKGNEQYF.

The rearrangement links TRBV10-1 to TRBJ2-7, with a tentative D call TRBD2 (5 bases). The V and J ends lost 3 bases and 1 base respectively, with 7 bases between them. This CDR3 has 13 residues. Germline CDR1 is WNHNN and CDR2 is SYGVQD (reference sequence). The chain's CDR3 is CASSDGVSYEQYF. The DNA for the CDR3 is TGCGCCAGCAGTGACGGGGTATCCTACGAGCAGTACTTC.

The CDR3, as DNA: TGCGCCAGCAGCTCCGGCCCCCCGGGGACTGAAGCTTTCTTT. Its protein product is CASSSGPPGTEAFF. The genes are TRBV5-1 and TRBJ1-1, with D uncertain. V was shortened by 3 bases and J by 5 bases, with 14 bases between the two germline ends. CDR3 size: 14 residues. Germline loops: CDR1 SGHRS, CDR2 YFSETQ. Variable domain in full (rest from reference TRBV5-1 and TRBJ1-1): KAGVTQTPRYLIKTRGQQVTLSCSPISGHRSVSWYQQTPGQGLQFLFEYFSETQRNKGNFPGRFSGRQFSNSRSEMNVSTLELGDSALYLCASSSGPPGTEAFFGQGTRLTVV.

The chain couples TRBV2 to TRBJ2-2, with 10 bases fitting TRBD1. V was clipped by 6 bases and J by 5 bases; unmatched bases: 6. The germline V gene has CDR1 SNHLY and CDR2 FYNNEI. This CDR3 spans 15 amino acids. The CDR3 is CASSLDRGRTGELFF. In nucleotides, the CDR3 is TGTGCCAGCAGCTTAGACAGGGGGCGGACCGGGGAGCTGTTTTTT.

The V call is TRBV4-1, the J call TRBJ2-3; 8 bases line up with TRBD1. Germline trimming cut 2 bases from V and 3 bases from J; bases unmatched to any gene: 7. Germline values: CDR1 MGHRA, CDR2 YSYEKL. The CDR3 totals 16 residues. DNA of the CDR3: TGCGCCAGCAGCCAACGACGGACAGGGAGGACAGATACGCAGTATTTT. Its protein is CASSQRRTGRTDTQYF.

This clone appeared once. This CDR3 reads CASSSLIPGIYGYTF. The CDR3 bases are TGTGCCAGCAGTTCACTGATCCCGGGTATTTATGGCTACACCTTC. The chain carries TRBV28 and TRBJ1-2; D is unresolved. The germline CDR1 and CDR2 sequences are MDHEN and SYDVKM. The length of the CDR3 is 15 residues. Trimming shortened V by 4 bases and J by 5 bases, and 17 bases separated the two germline ends.

The rearrangement joins TRBV7-9 to TRBJ2-7; D is unclear. From germline, CDR1 is SEHNR and CDR2 FQNEAQ (reference sequence). The CDR3 length is 12 residues. The V end lost 5 bases, the J end lost 2 bases, and 7 bases lay between the germline ends. The CDR3: CASSTQTYEQYF. The DNA for the CDR3 is TGTGCCAGCAGCACACAAACCTACGAGCAGTACTTC.

DNA of the CDR3: TGCGCCAGCAGCTTGTACATAAACAGGGGCTACGAGCAGTACTTC. Residues: CASSLYINRGYEQYF. The rearrangement joins TRBV5-1 to TRBJ2-7; 7 bases map to TRBD1. The CDR3 covers 15 residues. Germline V gene lookup returns CDR1 SGHRS and CDR2 YFSETQ. Germline trimming cut 1 base from V and 3 bases from J; bases unmatched to any gene: 7. Full variable domain (missing parts from reference TRBV5-1 and TRBJ2-7): KAGVTQTPRYLIKTRGQQVTLSCSPISGHRSVSWYQQTPGQGLQFLFEYFSETQRNKGNFPGRFSGRQFSNSRSEMNVSTLELGDSALYLCASSLYINRGYEQYFGPGTRLTVT.

The chain combines TRBV7-8 with TRBJ2-5, with D possibly matching TRBD2 (5 bases). V was cut by 5 bases and J by 3 bases, with 10 bases left in between. The CDR3 contains 13 residues. Germline CDR1 is SGHVS and CDR2 is FQNEAQ. The DNA of the CDR3 is TGTGCCAGCAGCCGTCGGACTGAAGAGACCCAGTACTTC. Translation: CASSRRTEETQYF.

The V call is TRBV7-8, the J call TRBJ1-1, with D uncertain. Between the trimmed V and J ends, which lost 3 bases and 10 bases, there was a span of 9 bases. The CDR3 runs to 11 residues. Germline V CDR1 and CDR2: SGHVS, FQNEAQ. The CDR3 nucleotides are TGTGCCAGCAGCTTTTCCGGGCCAGCTTTCTTT. This encodes CASSFSGPAFF.

The CDR3 DNA sequence: TGTGCCAGCAGCGTCGGGCCCAGATTCTCCTACAATGAGCAGTTCTTC. Protein sequence: CASSVGPRFSYNEQFF. The chain recombines TRBV9 with TRBJ2-1; no clear D gene. The CDR3 is made up of 16 amino acids. V was cut by 2 bases and J by 0 bases, with 12 bases left in between. Looked up from germline, CDR1 is SGDLS and CDR2 is YYNGEE.

The V gene is TRBV4-1, the J gene TRBJ1-2, with D tentatively TRBD1 (6 bases). Germline lookup yields CDR1 MGHRA and CDR2 YSYEKL. This CDR3 is 16 amino acids long. V lost 0 bases to trimming and J lost 2 bases, with 13 bases between them. CDR3 nucleotide sequence: TGCGCCAGCAGCCAAGACGGACAGTGGGGGAACTATGGCTACACCTTC. Protein product: CASSQDGQWGNYGYTF.

The chain links TRBV10-1 to TRBJ2-3, with D perhaps given as TRBD1 or TRBD2 (5 bases each). Trimming pared 0 bases from V and 4 bases from J, leaving 11 bases between. The CDR3 sequence is 15 residues long. From germline, CDR1 is WNHNN and CDR2 SYGVQD (reference sequence). CDR3 coding DNA: TGCGCCAGCAGTGAGTCGACGAGGGGCGCAGATACGCAGTATTTT. Its translation: CASSESTRGADTQYF.

The chain links TRBV28 to TRBJ2-7, with D perhaps matching TRBD1 (5 bases). The V end was cut by 6 bases, the J end by 0 bases, with 15 bases between. The CDR3 covers 15 residues. Germline-derived CDR1 and CDR2 are MDHEN and SYDVKM. The CDR3 DNA sequence: TGTGCCAGCAGATCAGGGCCCCTCAGCTCCTACGAGCAGTACTTC. Its protein is CASRSGPLSSYEQYF.

The rearrangement links TRBV19 to TRBJ1-2; a weak D match, TRBD1 (5 bases). CDR1 is LNHDA, CDR2 SQIVND, per germline (reference sequence). The CDR3 sequence is 13 residues long. Trimming took 3 bases from V and 2 from J, leaving 7 bases between them. The CDR3 DNA reads TGTGCCAGTAGTATCCGGGGGAACTATGGCTACACCTTC. Its protein is CASSIRGNYGYTF. The full variable domain, completed using reference TRBV19 and TRBJ1-2, is DGGITQSPKYLFRKEGQNVTLSCEQNLNHDAMYWYRQDPGQGLRLIYYSQIVNDFQKGDIAEGYSVSREKKESFPLTVTSAQKNPTAFYLCASSIRGNYGYTFGSGTRLTVV.

The V gene is TRBV7-3, the J gene TRBJ1-2; D may be TRBD1 (6 bases). V was cut by 3 bases and J by 1 base, with 9 bases left in between. Looked up from germline, CDR1 is SGHTA and CDR2 is FQGTGA. CDR3 length: 14 residues. The CDR3 is CASSLGAGNYGYTF. In DNA, the CDR3 is TGTGCCAGCAGCTTGGGGGCCGGTAACTATGGCTACACCTTC.

This chain links TRBV12-5 with TRBJ2-3, with 13 positions matching TRBD2. The CDR3 runs 20 residues. The V segment lost 4 bases and the J segment 0 bases; nucleotides outside the gene matches: 13. Germline CDR1 reads LGHNT; CDR2 reads FRNRAP. The CDR3 DNA sequence: TGTGCTAGTGGTTCTTTCGTTCGCCTGACTAGCGGGAGGAGCACAGATACGCAGTATTTT. Encoded protein: CASGSFVRLTSGRSTDTQYF.

The rearrangement joins TRBV30 to TRBJ1-2; 8 bases are a match to TRBD1. The germline V gene encodes CDR1 GTSNPN and CDR2 SVGIG (reference sequence). The CDR3 is 15 residues long. The ends lost 0 bases at V and 4 bases at J; junction bases unmatched: 7. The CDR3 reads CAWSVPQGGAYGYTF. For the CDR3, the DNA is TGTGCCTGGAGTGTACCACAGGGGGGCGCCTATGGCTACACCTTC.

The chain combines TRBV10-3 with TRBJ2-7; D remains ambiguous. The CDR3 is 13 amino acids. Germline lookup yields CDR1 ENHRY and CDR2 SYGVKD. V gave up 4 bases and J gave up 1 base, with 8 bases separating them. The CDR3 DNA is TGTGCCATCAGTGTAACAGCTTCCTACGAGCAGTACTTC. Translation gives CAISVTASYEQYF.

The chain recombines TRBV29-1 with TRBJ1-2; TRBD1 agrees at 10 bases. Germline V lookup: CDR1 SQVTM, CDR2 ANQGSEA. CDR3 length: 15 amino acids. V lost 0 bases to trimming and J lost 5 bases; unmatched junction nucleotides: 6. The CDR3 bases are TGCAGCGTTGAAGATAGGGGACAGGGGATTTATGGCTACACCTTC. Translating it yields CSVEDRGQGIYGYTF.

V usage is TRBV28 and J usage is TRBJ1-1; 8 bases are a match to TRBD1. After removal of 7 bases from V and 1 base from J, the junction contained 26 bases not matched to a gene. This CDR3 has 21 residues. Looked up from germline, CDR1 is MDHEN and CDR2 is SYDVKM. The CDR3 nucleotides are TGTGCCAGCACCCCGCGGGACAGACGGGGTCGGGACAGGCGGGGGAACACTGAAGCTTTCTTT. Translated: CASTPRDRRGRDRRGNTEAFF.

V usage is TRBV7-3 and J usage is TRBJ2-2, with 8 nucleotides matching TRBD2. With 5 bases clipped from V and 3 bases from J, the junction kept 11 bases outside the gene matches. Germline V CDR1 and CDR2: SGHTA, FQGTGA. The CDR3 spans 17 residues. In nucleotides, the CDR3 is TGTGCCAGCAGCATCCACACTAGCGGCGCGGACACCGGGGAGCTGTTTTTT. Encoded protein: CASSIHTSGADTGELFF.

CDR3 loop: CSVTDSQYNEQFF. The CDR3 DNA sequence: TGCAGCGTCACGGACAGTCAATACAATGAGCAGTTCTTC. This chain uses TRBV29-1 with TRBJ2-1; perhaps TRBD1 as D (6 bases). CDR3 length equals 13 residues. V lost 6 bases and J 4 bases, leaving 13 bases between the germline ends. Germline V lookup: CDR1 SQVTM, CDR2 ANQGSEA.

The chain is built from TRBV13 and TRBJ2-6, with a possible D match to TRBD1 (6 bases). V was trimmed by 5 bases and J by 2 bases, leaving 10 bases between them. In germline, CDR1 is PRHDT, CDR2 FYEKMQ (reference sequence). CDR3 length: 15 amino acids. DNA of the CDR3: TGTGCCAGCAGCCTCAGGGGAACTGGGGCCAACGTCCTGACTTTC. It codes for CASSLRGTGANVLTF.

The chain recombines TRBV29-1 with TRBJ2-7; D is possibly TRBD1 or TRBD2 (5 bases each). The CDR3 is 15 residues long. Per germline, CDR1 SQVTM and CDR2 ANQGSEA. The germline V and J ends were trimmed by 7 bases and 2 bases, with 21 bases remaining between them. DNA for the CDR3: TGCAGCGCCTACAGTGGGGCTAGCAGCCCCTACGAGCAGTACTTC. Amino acids: CSAYSGASSPYEQYF.

V is TRBV19 and J is TRBJ2-7; the match to TRBD1 covers 9 bases. The ends lost 6 bases at V and 6 bases at J; junction bases unmatched: 9. Germline CDR1 is LNHDA and CDR2 is SQIVND (reference sequence). The CDR3 covers 14 residues. CDR3 in amino acids: CASRPPGQGLEQYF. CDR3 bases: TGTGCCAGTAGACCCCCGGGACAGGGACTCGAGCAGTACTTC.

In DNA form, the CDR3 reads TGTGCCAGCAGCCCGGGGGGCCGGTCCTACAATGAGCAGTTCTTC. It codes for CASSPGGRSYNEQFF. The rearrangement joins TRBV7-2 to TRBJ2-1; tentatively, D is TRBD2 (7 bases). V was clipped by 5 bases and J by 1 base, with 12 bases between them. Germline values: CDR1 SGHTA, CDR2 FQGNSA. CDR3 length equals 15 residues.